These 14 T cell receptor beta chains were all obtained from the same sample, sequenced in a study of T cells in pancreatic ductal adenocarcinoma. Clones were read by immunoSEQ multiplex PCR, and TCRdb kept only the in-frame ones, dropping some. The table has roughly 100,000 clones, roughly 96% seen once. Selected pancreatic ductal adenocarcinoma patients had undergone surgery without neoadjuvant therapy. Material: PBMCs. The origin of the receptors is a human donor with pancreatic ductal adenocarcinoma.

The rearrangement uses TRBV5-1 and TRBJ1-5, with 8 positions matching TRBD1. With V trimmed by 4 bases and J by 4 bases, 7 bases remained unmatched. Germline V CDR1 and CDR2: SGHRS, YFSETQ. The CDR3 spans 15 residues. CDR3 sequence: CASSVGTGSNQPQHF. CDR3 nucleotide sequence: TGCGCCAGCAGCGTCGGGACAGGTAGTAATCAGCCCCAGCATTTT.

The chain couples TRBV7-9 to TRBJ1-2; 7 bases align to TRBD1. This CDR3 comprises 14 residues. Germline assignment: CDR1 SEHNR and CDR2 FQNEAQ (reference sequence). V lost 3 bases, J lost 6 bases, and 7 bases stayed unmatched. CDR3: CASSFPDREDGYTF. As DNA, the CDR3 is TGTGCCAGCAGCTTTCCCGACAGGGAGGATGGCTACACCTTC.

The genes are TRBV18 and TRBJ2-7, with TRBD1 as a possible D gene (6 bases). CDR3 length: 14 amino acids. V gave up 0 bases and J gave up 5 bases, with 11 bases separating them. The germline CDR1 and CDR2 sequences are KGHSH and LQKENI. The CDR3 nucleotides read TGTGCCAGCTCACCACCCACAGGGACGGACGAGCAGTACTTC. Amino acid sequence: CASSPPTGTDEQYF. The entire variable domain, with the rest obtained from reference TRBV18 and TRBJ2-7, is as follows: NAGVMQNPRHLVRRRGQEARLRCSPMKGHSHVYWYRQLPEEGLKFMVYLQKENIIDESGMPKERFSAEFPKEGPSILRIQQVVRGDSAAYFCASSPPTGTDEQYFGPGTRLTVT.

The chain combines TRBV11-2 with TRBJ2-5; D perhaps matches TRBD1 (6 bases). CDR1 and CDR2 (germline): SGHAT, FQNNGV. The CDR3 runs to 15 residues. The germline V and J ends were trimmed by 7 bases and 4 bases, with 19 bases remaining between them. CDR3 region: CASNFEGTMRETQYF. The CDR3 DNA is TGTGCCAGCAACTTTGAAGGGACAATGCGAGAGACCCAGTACTTC.

The chain uses TRBV4-1 and TRBJ2-7, with D maybe TRBD1 (7 bases). The CDR3 has 19 amino acids. With 3 bases removed from V and 0 bases from J, the gap between germline ends came to 24 bases. Germline CDR1 and CDR2: MGHRA and YSYEKL. The CDR3 sequence is CASSHGLIRQGIHSYEQYF. CDR3 DNA: TGCGCCAGCAGCCACGGACTAATAAGACAGGGAATACACTCCTACGAGCAGTACTTC.

The CDR3 reads CSVVGGFF. The DNA for the CDR3 is TGCAGCGTTGTGGGAGGGTTCTTC. This chain joins TRBV29-1 and TRBJ2-1, with D perhaps matching TRBD2 (6 bases). The CDR3 totals 8 residues. V dropped 4 bases and J dropped 15 bases, with 7 bases sitting between them. CDR1 and CDR2 from the germline V gene are SQVTM and ANQGSEA.

The chain carries TRBV28 and TRBJ2-5; D uncertain. Between the trimmed V and J ends, which lost 7 bases and 4 bases, there was a span of 7 bases. There are 11 residues in the CDR3. Germline V CDR1 and CDR2: MDHEN, SYDVKM. The CDR3 sequence is CASKSAETQYF. CDR3 DNA sequence: TGTGCCAGCAAAAGCGCAGAGACCCAGTACTTC. Complete variable domain (other parts from reference TRBV28 and TRBJ2-5): DVKVTQSSRYLVKRTGEKVFLECVQDMDHENMFWYRQDPGLGLRLIYFSYDVKMKEKGDIPEGYSVSREKKERFSLILESASTNQTSMYLCASKSAETQYFGPGTRLLVL.

The chain couples TRBV29-1 to TRBJ2-5, with D hard to call. CDR1 is SQVTM and CDR2 is ANQGSEA in the germline V gene. Trimming pared 3 bases from V and 5 bases from J, leaving 7 bases between. The CDR3 length is 11 residues. CDR3 DNA sequence: TGCAGCGTTGAGGAGAACGAGACCCAGTACTTC. Translation gives CSVEENETQYF.

The chain recombines TRBV28 with TRBJ2-2; 11 bases agree with TRBD2. The ends lost 6 bases at V and 5 bases at J; junction bases unmatched: 14. The CDR3 spans 18 residues. CDR1 is MDHEN, CDR2 SYDVKM, per germline. CDR3 sequence reads: CASSTTWTSGYNTGELFF. The CDR3 coding sequence is TGTGCCAGCAGCACCACTTGGACTAGCGGGTATAATACCGGGGAGCTGTTTTTT.

The V gene is TRBV30, the J gene TRBJ2-7, with TRBD2 identical over 11 bases. Per germline, CDR1 GTSNPN and CDR2 SVGIG (reference sequence). The CDR3 is 13 amino acids. With V trimmed by 7 bases and J by 3 bases, 5 bases remained unmatched. Here the CDR3 DNA reads TGTGCCTTCACGACTAGCGGGAACTACGAGCAGTACTTC. Encoded protein: CAFTTSGNYEQYF.

The chain links TRBV7-3 to TRBJ1-1, with no clear D. The length of the CDR3 is 15 residues. Germline V gene data show CDR1 as SGHTA and CDR2 as FQGTGA. The V gene lost 1 base and the J gene lost 1 base, with 10 bases spanning the gap. The CDR3 coding sequence is TGTGCCAGCAGCTTAAGAGGTCGGTCGAACACTGAAGCTTTCTTT. Residues: CASSLRGRSNTEAFF. Full variable domain (missing parts from reference TRBV7-3 and TRBJ1-1): GAGVSQTPSNKVTEKGKYVELRCDPISGHTALYWYRQSLGQGPEFLIYFQGTGAADDSGLPNDRFFAVRPEGSVSTLKIQRTERGDSAVYLCASSLRGRSNTEAFFGQGTRLTVV.

This clone was observed once. This chain joins TRBV9 and TRBJ2-2, with D perhaps TRBD2 (5 bases). Trimming stripped 1 base from V and 1 base from J, with 14 bases between. There are 17 residues in the CDR3. Germline V gene data show CDR1 as SGDLS and CDR2 as YYNGEE. CDR3 sequence reads: CASSVNSYGMNTGELFF. The CDR3 coding sequence is TGTGCCAGCAGCGTAAATAGTTACGGGATGAACACCGGGGAGCTGTTTTTT. The variable domain in full, with the rest retrieved from reference TRBV9 and TRBJ2-2, is DSGVTQTPKHLITATGQRVTLRCSPRSGDLSVYWYQQSLDQGLQFLIQYYNGEERAKGNILERFSAQQFPDLHSELNLSSLELGDSALYFCASSVNSYGMNTGELFFGEGSRLTVL.

V usage is TRBV6-5 and J usage is TRBJ2-5; TRBD2 matches at 7 bases. This CDR3 contains 14 residues. Germline CDR1 reads MNHEY; CDR2 reads SVGAGI. V was pared by 6 bases and J by 5 bases, with 9 bases of the junction left unmatched. The CDR3 region has the DNA TGTGCCAGCAGCCTAGCGGCCTCCGGGGAGACCCAGTACTTC. It translates to CASSLAASGETQYF.

This chain joins TRBV2 and TRBJ2-1; no reliable D call. The V and J ends lost 4 bases and 10 bases respectively, with 8 bases between them. Germline CDR1 is SNHLY and CDR2 is FYNNEI. This CDR3 has 11 amino acids. The CDR3 nucleotides read TGTGCCAGCAGTGGAGGAGCCGAGCAGTTCTTC. Protein sequence: CASSGGAEQFF.